This TCR beta chain was documented in a study of cytomegalovirus exposure and HLA in healthy donors. Whole-study results and caveats: V- and J-gene trimming of TCR beta was linked (in a later analysis) to a missense DCLRE1C variant.

Trimming removed 1 base from V and 7 bases from J, with 11 bases in between. Looked up from germline, CDR1 is GTSNPN and CDR2 is SVGIG (reference sequence). This CDR3 is built from 13 residues. Vbeta (60) and Jbeta (13) primers were used in the PCR. Some clones are missing from TCRdb's copy, which holds only in-frame ones; the method was immunoSEQ multiplex PCR. The sample lists about 160,000 clones, around four fifths occurring once. Details on this clone: What it recognizes is unknown.

Sequencing used PBMCs. This receptor was identified in a woman between 18 and 29 years old in good health and CMV-seronegative. The rearrangement uses TRBV30 and TRBJ1-5; D ambiguous. Here the CDR3 reads CAWSGGRGQPQHF. The CDR3 nucleotides read TGTGCCTGGAGTGGTGGGCGCGGGCAGCCCCAGCATTTT.